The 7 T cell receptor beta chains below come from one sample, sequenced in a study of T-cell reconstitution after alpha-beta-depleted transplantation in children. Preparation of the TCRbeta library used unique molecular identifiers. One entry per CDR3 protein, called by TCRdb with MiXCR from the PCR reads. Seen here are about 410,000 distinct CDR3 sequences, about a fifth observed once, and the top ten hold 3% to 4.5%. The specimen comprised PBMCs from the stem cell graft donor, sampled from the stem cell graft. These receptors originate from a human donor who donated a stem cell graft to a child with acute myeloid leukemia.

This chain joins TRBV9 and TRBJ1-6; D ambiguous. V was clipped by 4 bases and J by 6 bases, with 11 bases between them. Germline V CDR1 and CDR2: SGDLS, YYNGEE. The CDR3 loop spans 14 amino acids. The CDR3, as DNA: TGTGCCAGCAGCCTAAGGAGGTTTAATTCACCCCTCCACTTT. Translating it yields CASSLRRFNSPLHF.

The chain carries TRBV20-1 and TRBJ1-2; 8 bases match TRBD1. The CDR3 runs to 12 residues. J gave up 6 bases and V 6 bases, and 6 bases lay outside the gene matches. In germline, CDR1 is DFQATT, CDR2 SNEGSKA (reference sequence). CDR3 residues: CSAGQGADGYTF. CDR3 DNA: TGCAGTGCGGGGCAGGGGGCGGATGGCTACACCTTC.

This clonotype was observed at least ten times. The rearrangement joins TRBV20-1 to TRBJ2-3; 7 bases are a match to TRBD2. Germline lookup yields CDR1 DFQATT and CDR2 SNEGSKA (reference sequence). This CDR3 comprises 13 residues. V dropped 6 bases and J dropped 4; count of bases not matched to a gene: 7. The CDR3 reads CSAPLAGADTQYF. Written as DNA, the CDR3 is TGCAGTGCCCCTCTCGCGGGAGCAGATACGCAGTATTTT.

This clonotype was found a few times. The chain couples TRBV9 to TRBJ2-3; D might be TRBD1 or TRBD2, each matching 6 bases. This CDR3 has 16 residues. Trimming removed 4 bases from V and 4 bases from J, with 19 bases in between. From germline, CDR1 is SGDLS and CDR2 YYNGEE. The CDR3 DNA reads TGTGCCAGCAGCTCAACCGGGGGCGGGTCGGCAGATACGCAGTATTTT. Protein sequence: CASSSTGGGSADTQYF.

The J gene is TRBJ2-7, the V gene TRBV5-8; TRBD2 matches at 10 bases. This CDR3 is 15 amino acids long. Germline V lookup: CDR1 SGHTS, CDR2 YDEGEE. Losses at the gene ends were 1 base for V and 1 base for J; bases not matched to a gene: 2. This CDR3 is CASSLSGRASYEQYF. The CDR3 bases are TGTGCCAGCAGCTTGAGCGGGAGGGCGTCCTACGAGCAGTACTTC.

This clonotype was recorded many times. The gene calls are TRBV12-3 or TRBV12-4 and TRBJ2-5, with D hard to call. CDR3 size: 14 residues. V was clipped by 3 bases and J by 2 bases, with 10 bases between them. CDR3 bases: TGTGCCAGCAGTTTCCTTAGCTATCAAGAGACCCAGTACTTC. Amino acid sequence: CASSFLSYQETQYF.

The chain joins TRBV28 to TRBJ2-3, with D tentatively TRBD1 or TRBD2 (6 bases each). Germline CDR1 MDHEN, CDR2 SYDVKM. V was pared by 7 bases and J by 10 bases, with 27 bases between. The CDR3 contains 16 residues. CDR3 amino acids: CASNSPGAGLLTSQYF. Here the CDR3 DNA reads TGTGCCAGCAACTCGCCGGGGGCCGGACTGCTGACATCGCAGTATTTT.